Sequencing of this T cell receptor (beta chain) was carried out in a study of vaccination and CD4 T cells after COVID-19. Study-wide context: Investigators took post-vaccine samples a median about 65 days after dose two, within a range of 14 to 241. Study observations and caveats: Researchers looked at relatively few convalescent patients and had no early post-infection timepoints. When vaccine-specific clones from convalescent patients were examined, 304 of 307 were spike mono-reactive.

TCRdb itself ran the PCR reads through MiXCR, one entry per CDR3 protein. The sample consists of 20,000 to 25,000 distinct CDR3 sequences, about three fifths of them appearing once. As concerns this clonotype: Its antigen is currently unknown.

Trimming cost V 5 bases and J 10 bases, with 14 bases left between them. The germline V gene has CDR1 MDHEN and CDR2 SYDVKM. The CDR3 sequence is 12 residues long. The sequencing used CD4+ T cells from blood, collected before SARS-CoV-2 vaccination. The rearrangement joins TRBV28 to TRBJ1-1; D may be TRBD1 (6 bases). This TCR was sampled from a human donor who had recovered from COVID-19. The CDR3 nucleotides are TGTGCCAGCAGTCCTACAGGGCTGAGAGCTTTCTTT. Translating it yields CASSPTGLRAFF.